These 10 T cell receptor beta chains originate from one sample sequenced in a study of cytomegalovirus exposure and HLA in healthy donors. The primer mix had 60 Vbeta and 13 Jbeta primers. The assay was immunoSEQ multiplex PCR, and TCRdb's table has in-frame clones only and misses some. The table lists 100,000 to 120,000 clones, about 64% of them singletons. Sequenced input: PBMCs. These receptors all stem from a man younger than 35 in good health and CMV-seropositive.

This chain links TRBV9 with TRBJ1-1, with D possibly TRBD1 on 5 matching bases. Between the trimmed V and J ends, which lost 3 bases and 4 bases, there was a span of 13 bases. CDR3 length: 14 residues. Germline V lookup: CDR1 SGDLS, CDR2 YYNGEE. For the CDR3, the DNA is TGTGCCAGCAGCGGCAGGGATTTGGTCACTGAAGCTTTCTTT. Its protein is CASSGRDLVTEAFF.

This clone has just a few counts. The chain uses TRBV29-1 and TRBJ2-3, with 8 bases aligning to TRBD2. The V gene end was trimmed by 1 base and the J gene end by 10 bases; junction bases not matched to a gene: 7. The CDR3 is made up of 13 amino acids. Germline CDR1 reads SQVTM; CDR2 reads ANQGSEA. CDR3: CSVEVRGGPPQYF. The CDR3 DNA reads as TGCAGCGTTGAAGTCCGGGGGGGCCCTCCGCAGTATTTT.

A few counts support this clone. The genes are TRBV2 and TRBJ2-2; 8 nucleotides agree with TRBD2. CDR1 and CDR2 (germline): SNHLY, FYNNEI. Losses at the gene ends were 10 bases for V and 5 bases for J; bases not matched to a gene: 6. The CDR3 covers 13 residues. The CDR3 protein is CAINGGGTGELFF. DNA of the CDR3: TGTGCCATTAACGGGGGGGGGACCGGGGAGCTGTTTTTT.

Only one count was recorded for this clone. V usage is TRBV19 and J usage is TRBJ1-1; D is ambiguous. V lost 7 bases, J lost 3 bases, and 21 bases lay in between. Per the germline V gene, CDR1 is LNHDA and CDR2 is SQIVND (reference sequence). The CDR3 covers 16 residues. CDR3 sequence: CASTLQRGGGDTEAFF. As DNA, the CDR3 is TGTGCCAGTACCCTCCAACGGGGAGGCGGGGACACTGAAGCTTTCTTT. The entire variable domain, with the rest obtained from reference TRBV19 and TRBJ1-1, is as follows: DGGITQSPKYLFRKEGQNVTLSCEQNLNHDAMYWYRQDPGQGLRLIYYSQIVNDFQKGDIAEGYSVSREKKESFPLTVTSAQKNPTAFYLCASTLQRGGGDTEAFFGQGTRLTVV.

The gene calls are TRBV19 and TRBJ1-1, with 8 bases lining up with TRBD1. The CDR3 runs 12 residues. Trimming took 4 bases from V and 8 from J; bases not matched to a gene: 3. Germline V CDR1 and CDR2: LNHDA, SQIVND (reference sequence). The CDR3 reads CASSTPGGEAFF. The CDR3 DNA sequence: TGTGCCAGTAGTACTCCAGGGGGCGAAGCTTTCTTT.

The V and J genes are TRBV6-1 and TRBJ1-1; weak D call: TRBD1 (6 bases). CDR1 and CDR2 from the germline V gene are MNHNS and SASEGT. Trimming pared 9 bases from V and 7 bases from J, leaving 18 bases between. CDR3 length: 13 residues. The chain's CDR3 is CASDYTGIDEAFF. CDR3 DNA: TGTGCCAGTGACTACACAGGGATCGATGAAGCTTTCTTT.

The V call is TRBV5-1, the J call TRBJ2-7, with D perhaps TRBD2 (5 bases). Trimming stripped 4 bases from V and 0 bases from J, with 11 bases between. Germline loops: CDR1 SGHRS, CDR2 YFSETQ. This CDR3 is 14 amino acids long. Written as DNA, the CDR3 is TGCGCCAGCAGCCCCTGGACTGCCTCCTACGAGCAGTACTTC. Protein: CASSPWTASYEQYF.

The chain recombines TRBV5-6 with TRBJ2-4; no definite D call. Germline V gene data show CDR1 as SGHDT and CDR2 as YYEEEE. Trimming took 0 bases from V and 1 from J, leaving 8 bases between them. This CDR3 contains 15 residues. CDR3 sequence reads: CASSLAGSAKNIQYF. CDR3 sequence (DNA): TGTGCCAGCAGCTTGGCCGGGTCGGCCAAAAACATTCAGTACTTC.

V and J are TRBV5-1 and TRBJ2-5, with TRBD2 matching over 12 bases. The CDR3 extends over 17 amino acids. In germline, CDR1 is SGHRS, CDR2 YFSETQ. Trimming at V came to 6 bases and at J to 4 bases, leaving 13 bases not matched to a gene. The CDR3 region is CASILGASGGARETQYF. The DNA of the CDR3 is TGCGCCAGCATTCTTGGGGCTAGCGGGGGGGCCCGAGAGACCCAGTACTTC.

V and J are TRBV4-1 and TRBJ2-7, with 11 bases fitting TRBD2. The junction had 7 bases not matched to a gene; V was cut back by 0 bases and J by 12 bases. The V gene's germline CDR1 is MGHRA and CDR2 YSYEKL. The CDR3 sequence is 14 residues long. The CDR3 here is CASSQDSGLAVLYF. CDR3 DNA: TGCGCCAGCAGCCAAGATTCGGGACTAGCGGTCTTGTACTTC.